Included here is one T cell receptor (beta chain) sequence, with context. Assay: immunoSEQ multiplex PCR; the TCRdb copy retains only in-frame clones and omits some. In the table there are about 210,000 clones, around 81% of which are singletons. These data originate in a study of blood T cell repertoires in COVID-19. Germline assignment: CDR1 MGHDK and CDR2 SYGVNS. The CDR3 spans 17 residues. The junction had 11 bases not matched to a gene; V was cut back by 6 bases and J by 0 bases. The chain combines TRBV25-1 with TRBJ2-7; 10 bases line up with TRBD1. The sequence derives from a man aged 30 to 45 with acute COVID-19. The specimen sequenced was PBMCs or T cells enriched from blood (not recorded which). CDR3 in DNA: TGTGCCAGCAGGGGGGGGACTGGGACAGGGGCCTCCTACGAGCAGTACTTC. Its translation is CASRGGTGTGASYEQYF.